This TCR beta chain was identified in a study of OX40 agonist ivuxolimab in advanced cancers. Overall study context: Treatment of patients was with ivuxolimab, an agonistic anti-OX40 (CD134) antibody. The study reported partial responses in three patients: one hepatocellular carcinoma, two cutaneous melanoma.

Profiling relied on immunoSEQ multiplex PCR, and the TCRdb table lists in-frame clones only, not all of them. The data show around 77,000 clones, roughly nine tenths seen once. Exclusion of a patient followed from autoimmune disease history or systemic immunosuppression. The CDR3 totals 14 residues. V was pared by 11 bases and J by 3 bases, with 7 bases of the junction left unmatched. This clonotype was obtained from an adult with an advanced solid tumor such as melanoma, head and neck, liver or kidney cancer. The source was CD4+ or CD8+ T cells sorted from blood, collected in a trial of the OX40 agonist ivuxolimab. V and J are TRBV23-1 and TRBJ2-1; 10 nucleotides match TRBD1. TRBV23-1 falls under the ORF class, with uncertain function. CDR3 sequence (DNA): TGCGCCGGTATCGGGACAGGGGACTACAATGAGCAGTTCTTC. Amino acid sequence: CAGIGTGDYNEQFF.